The present T cell receptor (beta chain) was sequenced within a study of radiotherapy plus CTLA-4 blockade in lung cancer. Repertoires were generated with immunoSEQ multiplex PCR, while TCRdb's copy carries only in-frame clones and drops some. The repertoire includes roughly 59,000 clones, around 68% of them detected once, and roughly 8.7% sits in the top ten. Germline CDR1 reads SGDLS; CDR2 reads YYNGEE. This CDR3 comprises 16 residues. J was trimmed by 8 bases and V by 3 bases; bases with no gene match: 8. The genes are TRBV9 and TRBJ2-1; 13 bases match TRBD2. The sequenced sample was peripheral blood, obtained from a patient treated with radiotherapy plus ipilimumab. The source is a human donor with non-small cell lung cancer whose response to radiotherapy plus ipilimumab could not be evaluated. The CDR3 is CASSALLAGGPDEQFF. Here the CDR3 DNA reads TGTGCCAGCAGCGCCCTACTAGCGGGGGGGCCGGATGAGCAGTTCTTC.